This T cell receptor (beta chain) is drawn from a study of T cell changes during pregnancy in multiple sclerosis. Looked up from germline, CDR1 is LNHNV and CDR2 is YYDKDF (reference sequence). The CDR3 spans 15 residues. Trimming at V came to 7 bases and at J to 1 base, leaving 7 bases not matched to a gene. Some clones are missing from TCRdb's copy, which holds only in-frame ones; the method was immunoSEQ multiplex PCR. Of more than 60,000 clones in the sample, around nine tenths were seen once. The material was CD4+ T cells from peripheral blood mononuclear cells, obtained in the third trimester of pregnancy. The clonotype originates from a female donor in good health, enrolled as a control in a pregnancy study. The chain couples TRBV15 to TRBJ1-5, with 7 bases aligning to TRBD1. The CDR3: CATNLDRDSNQPQHF. CDR3 DNA: TGTGCCACCAACCTCGACAGGGACAGCAATCAGCCCCAGCATTTT.